Detailed here is one T cell receptor (beta chain). This clonotype was seen many times. Its cognate antigen has yet to be identified. Within one base of it there is no much larger clone, and no base qualities were kept. Sequencing used an Illumina MiSeq. TCRdb took the public reads, trimmed them with fastp at Q25, ran MiXCR for clone calling and kept in-frame beta chains. Entries are consolidated by CDR3 protein sequence, retaining the most common genes and DNA. Recorded for this sample are about 14,000 distinct CDR3 sequences; roughly 13% of them occurred a single time. The top ten hold 15% to 17% of the sample. Trimming takes 5 bases from V and 6 bases from J, and the germline ends sit 5 bases apart. CDR1 LNHDA and CDR2 SQIVND were looked up in the germline V gene (reference sequence). The CDR3 runs 11 residues from the cysteine to the phenylalanine. CDR3 DNA is the only sequence kept; it has 33 bases, read in frame from the first base.

The sample originates from a study of type 1 regulatory T cells (dated by TCRdb to the early 2020s). The study in broad terms: An in vitro protocol by which a Tr1-enriched, alloantigen-specific CD4 T cell product named T-allo10 was generated was characterized in the study. Patients with hematological malignancies who were receiving allogeneic hematopoietic stem cell transplantation were the group in which T-allo10 was being clinically evaluated.

The sample consisted of cultured T cells, either the whole culture or a sorted T cell fraction (not recorded which). The TCR sequence derives from a human donor in good health. The sequence is built from TRBV19 and TRBJ2-1; the D gene is unclear. The DNA sequence follows: TGTGCCAGTAGTCGAGGCAATGAGCAGTTCTTC. Its translation is CASSRGNEQFF. The full variable domain, with segments outside the CDR3 supplied by the reference TRBV19 and TRBJ2-1 proteins, appears as DGGITQSPKYLFRKEGQNVTLSCEQNLNHDAMYWYRQDPGQGLRLIYYSQIVNDFQKGDIAEGYSVSREKKESFPLTVTSAQKNPTAFYLCASSRGNEQFFGPGTRLTVL.